The clone carrying this T cell receptor (beta chain) was seen more than once but under ten times. The antigen remains unidentified. Template-switching 5'RACE yielded the TCR cDNA; a universal primer site and UMIs were added in the process. TCRdb itself ran the 5' RACE reads through MiXCR, one entry per CDR3 protein. The sample shows around 100,000 distinct CDR3 sequences, roughly 8.9% of them seen only once. This sample is drawn from a study of T cells after yellow fever vaccination. Study results and limitations: Although the secondary response was weaker, it peaked faster, at day 5 versus 15. Post-booster repertoires contained most primary-vaccination clones again (approximately 97% CD4, 88% CD8).

The germline CDR1 and CDR2 sequences are MNHEY and SMNVEV (reference sequence). CDR3 length: 15 amino acids. The V and J ends lost 2 bases and 3 bases, in that order; junction bases with no gene match: 5. Sequencing was performed on CD8+ T cells sorted from PBMCs, taken 45 days after the yellow fever booster vaccination. The TCR sequence derives from a man aged 25-45 years who received the YFV17D yellow fever vaccine. The chain combines TRBV27 with TRBJ2-3; 7 nucleotides agree with TRBD1. The CDR3: CASSLQGQTTDTQYF. The CDR3 DNA is TGTGCCAGCAGTTTACAGGGACAGACAACAGATACGCAGTATTTT.